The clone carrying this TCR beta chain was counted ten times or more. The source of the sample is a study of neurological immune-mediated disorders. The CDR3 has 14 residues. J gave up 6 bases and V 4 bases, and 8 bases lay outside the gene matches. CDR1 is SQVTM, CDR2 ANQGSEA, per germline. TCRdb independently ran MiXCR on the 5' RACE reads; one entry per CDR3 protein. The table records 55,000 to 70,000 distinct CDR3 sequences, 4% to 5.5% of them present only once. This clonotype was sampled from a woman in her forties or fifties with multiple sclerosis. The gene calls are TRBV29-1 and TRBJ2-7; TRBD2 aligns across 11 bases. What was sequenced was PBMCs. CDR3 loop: CSVALLAGGGEQYF. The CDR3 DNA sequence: TGCAGCGTTGCCTTGCTAGCGGGGGGAGGCGAGCAGTACTTC.